The 10 T cell receptor beta chains below all came from one sample that was sequenced in a study of T cells in Graves' hyperthyroidism and ophthalmopathy. Regions amplified from RNA transcripts were the TCR beta CDR3 regions. HTBI primers were used for first-round RT-PCR of the TCR CDR3. TCRdb ran MiXCR on the multiplex PCR reads and lists one entry per CDR3 protein. Here the sample spans about 710,000 distinct CDR3 sequences, 16% being singletons. Source material: blood. Receptor source: a man younger than 35 with Graves' hyperthyroidism.

The sample holds many counts of this clonotype. V and J are TRBV5-5 and TRBJ2-1; D not resolved. Trimming took 0 bases from V and 9 from J, leaving 10 bases between them. CDR1 is SGHKS, CDR2 YYEKEE, per germline (reference sequence). This CDR3 has 13 amino acids. The CDR3 spells CASSLVVEREQFF. The CDR3 DNA reads as TGTGCCAGCAGCTTGGTAGTGGAGCGTGAGCAGTTCTTC.

The chain is built from TRBV4-1 and TRBJ1-5; 7 bases are a match to TRBD1. The germline gives CDR1 MGHRA, CDR2 YSYEKL. This CDR3 comprises 14 residues. V trimming: 1 base; J trimming: 9 bases; junction bases outside the gene matches: 6. The DNA of the CDR3 is TGCGCCAGCAGCCAAGGGACAGGCCTTCTGCCCCAGCATTTT. Translating it yields CASSQGTGLLPQHF.

This clonotype appeared a few times. J is TRBJ2-2 and V is TRBV28, with D perhaps assigned TRBD1 or TRBD2 (5 bases each). This CDR3 spans 15 amino acids. Per the germline V gene, CDR1 is MDHEN and CDR2 is SYDVKM. The V end lost 4 bases, the J end lost 7 bases, and 16 bases lay between the germline ends. CDR3 in DNA: TGTGCCAGCAGTTCCGGGGCTAGCTTGGGCGGGGAGCTGTTTTTT. Translated: CASSSGASLGGELFF.

CDR3 in DNA: TGCGCCAGCAGCCAACGAGGCAGGCTTGACGAGCAGTACTTC. Translated: CASSQRGRLDEQYF. V and J are TRBV4-1 and TRBJ2-7; D is undetermined. Germline CDR1 and CDR2: MGHRA and YSYEKL. CDR3 size: 14 residues. With 2 bases removed from V and 5 bases from J, the gap between germline ends came to 13 bases.

This clonotype was observed at least ten times. CDR3 sequence reads: CASKMKAGAPYEQYF. The CDR3 nucleotides are TGTGCCAGCAAGATGAAAGCGGGAGCCCCCTACGAGCAGTACTTC. The rearrangement links TRBV27 to TRBJ2-7; 8 nucleotides agree with TRBD2. The CDR3 sequence is 15 residues long. V trimming: 7 bases; J trimming: 2 bases; junction bases outside the gene matches: 10. The germline V gene encodes CDR1 MNHEY and CDR2 SMNVEV (reference sequence).

This sequence joins TRBV20-1 and TRBJ2-1, with TRBD2 identical over 10 bases. The junction had 11 bases not matched to a gene; V was cut back by 0 bases and J by 9 bases. Germline assignment: CDR1 DFQATT and CDR2 SNEGSKA (reference sequence). CDR3 length: 16 residues. The CDR3 nucleotides are TGCAGTGCTAGAGATCCCACTAGCGGGACTTCCAGTGAGCAGTTCTTC. This encodes CSARDPTSGTSSEQFF.

The CDR3 region is CASSLRSGPQPQHF. The CDR3, as DNA: TGTGCCAGCAGCTTGAGGTCAGGGCCTCAGCCCCAGCATTTT. V is TRBV7-8 and J is TRBJ1-5, with D perhaps matching TRBD1 (5 bases). Germline V gives CDR1 SGHVS, CDR2 FQNEAQ. Trimming took 3 bases from V and 6 from J, leaving 12 bases between them. This CDR3 comprises 14 residues.

V gene TRBV27 combines with J gene TRBJ2-1; D is possibly TRBD2 (6 bases). Trimming removed 4 bases at V and 0 bases at J, with 10 bases between. CDR1 is MNHEY and CDR2 is SMNVEV in the germline V gene (reference sequence). This CDR3 comprises 15 residues. The CDR3 nucleotides read TGTGCCAGCAGTTCCGGGACTCGCTCCTACAATGAGCAGTTCTTC. It specifies CASSSGTRSYNEQFF.

The chain has TRBV19 and TRBJ2-2; either TRBD1 or TRBD2 may fit D (5 bases each). The CDR3 is made up of 13 amino acids. Per germline, CDR1 LNHDA and CDR2 SQIVND (reference sequence). The germline V and J ends were trimmed by 6 bases and 4 bases, with 9 bases remaining between them. The CDR3 is CASSGTFTGELFF. The CDR3 bases are TGTGCCAGTAGCGGGACGTTCACCGGGGAGCTGTTTTTT.

This clonotype was counted ten times or more. The chain couples TRBV2 to TRBJ2-3; weak D call: TRBD2 (6 bases). The CDR3 sequence is 13 residues long. Germline assignment: CDR1 SNHLY and CDR2 FYNNEI. V was pared by 7 bases and J by 6 bases, with 14 bases between. The CDR3 DNA reads as TGTGCCAGCACTACACAGCGGGCTGATACGCAGTATTTT. Its translation: CASTTQRADTQYF.